This TCR beta chain was obtained from a study of response to subunit inactivated influenza vaccine. CDR3 length equals 14 residues. In germline, CDR1 is SEHNR, CDR2 FQNEAQ (reference sequence). TCRdb ran MiXCR on the RT-PCR reads and lists one entry per CDR3 protein. The sample carries around 850,000 distinct CDR3 sequences, roughly 18% recorded once. As concerns this clonotype: The junction does not match germline at one end; this may be a read error.

The specimen was PBMCs from blood, collected about 5 days after vaccination. The TCR was taken from a man aged 50 to 60 who received an inactivated influenza vaccine. The chain links TRBV7-9 to TRBJ2-5; TRBD2 matches 7 bases. CDR3: CASSGLGLQGTQYF. CDR3 nucleotide sequence: TGTGCCAGCAGCGGACTAGGCCTTCAAGGGACCCAGTACTTC. The complete variable domain, with remaining parts taken from reference TRBV7-9 and TRBJ2-5, reads DTGVSQNPRHKITKRGQNVTFRCDPISEHNRLYWYRQTLGQGPEFLTYFQNEAQLEKSRLLSDRFSAERPKGSFSTLEIQRTEQGDSAMYLCASSGLGLQGTQYFGPGTRLLVL.